The rows below give T cell receptor beta chains drawn from one sample of a study of T cells in Graves' hyperthyroidism and ophthalmopathy. TCRdb independently ran MiXCR on the multiplex PCR reads; one entry per CDR3 protein. The table lists 250,000 to 300,000 distinct CDR3 sequences, roughly 19% of them singletons. Sequencing input: blood. These receptors were collected from a man in his fifties with Graves' ophthalmopathy. Both conserved end residues are part of each CDR3. D genes are given only for firm matches. Size is stated for part of the rows, as once, few or many counts, or as a class when the clone is expanded.

J | size | V | D | CDR3 | DNA
TRBJ1-2 | many | TRBV3-1 | - | CASSLTGTNYGYTF | TGTGCCAGCTCACTTACAGGGACCAACTATGGCTACACCTTC
TRBJ2-2 | many | TRBV20-1 | TRBD1 | CSARPNRGAGELFF | TGCAGTGCTAGACCCAACAGGGGCGCCGGGGAGCTGTTTTTT
TRBJ2-3 | few | TRBV28 | TRBD1 | CASSFLHRGEGTDTQYF | TGTGCCAGCAGTTTCCTCCACAGGGGAGAGGGCACAGATACGCAATATTTT
TRBJ1-6 | - | TRBV20-1 | TRBD1 | CSASRQGAYNSPLHF | TGCAGTGCTAGCCGACAGGGGGCCTATAATTCACCCCTCCACTTT
TRBJ2-5 | many | TRBV12-3/TRBV12-4 | - | CASSPGPLQETQYF | TGTGCCAGCAGTCCGGGCCCTCTCCAAGAGACCCAGTACTTC
TRBJ2-4 | few | TRBV20-1 | - | CSARVWAKNIQYF | TGCAGTGCTAGAGTCTGGGCCAAAAACATTCAGTACTTC
TRBJ1-2 | - | TRBV27 | TRBD1 | CASCGVAGGNYGYTF | TGTGCCAGCTGTGGGGTGGCAGGGGGTAACTATGGCTACACCTTC
TRBJ2-1 | - | TRBV10-3 | TRBD2 | CAISEPLAGGLYNEQFF | TGTGCCATCAGTGAGCCTCTAGCGGGAGGGTTGTACAATGAGCAGTTCTTC
TRBJ2-7 | many | TRBV20-1 | TRBD1 | CSARPRDRGVYEQYF | TGCAGTGCTAGACCCCGGGACAGGGGGGTGTACGAGCAGTACTTC
TRBJ1-3 | - | TRBV30 | - | CAWSVEQNFGNTIYF | TGTGCCTGGAGTGTTGAACAGAACTTTGGAAACACCATATATTTT
TRBJ2-1 | many | TRBV6-1 | - | CASSEARGDTSFGRHNEQFF | TGTGCCAGCAGTGAAGCCCGGGGGGACACTAGCTTTGGGCGACACAATGAGCAGTTCTTC
TRBJ1-3 | few | TRBV20-1 | - | CSARGGSSGNTIYF | TGCAGTGCTAGAGGAGGCAGTTCTGGAAACACCATATATTTT
TRBJ1-2 | few | TRBV5-1 | TRBD1 | CASSRGQTGSNYGYTF | TGCGCCAGCAGCCGCGGCCAGACAGGGAGTAACTATGGCTACACCTTC
TRBJ2-5 | many | TRBV11-2 | TRBD1 | CASSSSAGGQGTQYF | TGTGCCAGCAGCTCCTCCGCAGGGGGACAGGGGACCCAGTACTTC
TRBJ2-7 | many | TRBV11-2 | - | CASSPWSGRANSYEQYF | TGTGCCAGCAGCCCCTGGAGCGGAAGGGCGAACTCCTACGAGCAGTACTTC
TRBJ2-3 | few | TRBV27 | - | CASSLSRGDTQYF | TGTGCCAGCAGTTTATCGAGAGGAGATACGCAGTATTTT
TRBJ2-7 | few | TRBV6-1 | TRBD2 | CASSPIGGGSYEQYF | TGTGCCAGCAGCCCAATCGGGGGGGGCTCCTACGAGCAGTACTTC
TRBJ1-4 | many | TRBV12-3/TRBV12-4 | - | CASSLSGGGEKLFF | TGTGCCAGCAGTTTATCCGGCGGTGGCGAAAAACTGTTTTTT
TRBJ2-3 | many | TRBV2 | TRBD2 | CASSEELAGADTQYF | TGTGCCAGCAGTGAAGAACTAGCGGGAGCAGATACGCAGTATTTT
TRBJ2-7 | few | TRBV6-1 | TRBD2 | CASSSPTSGSYEQYF | TGTGCCAGCAGTTCCCCGACTAGCGGGAGCTACGAGCAGTACTTC
TRBJ2-3 | - | TRBV9 | - | CASSASLADTQYF | TGTGCCAGCAGCGCCTCTTTGGCAGATACGCAGTATTTT
TRBJ1-4 | many | TRBV3-1 | TRBD1 | CASSRQGDNEKLFF | TGTGCCAGCAGCAGACAGGGGGATAATGAAAAACTGTTTTTT
TRBJ2-2 | - | TRBV7-2 | TRBD2 | CASSPSRLAGTSGELFF | TGTGCCAGCAGCCCATCTAGGCTAGCGGGGACTTCCGGGGAGCTGTTTTTT